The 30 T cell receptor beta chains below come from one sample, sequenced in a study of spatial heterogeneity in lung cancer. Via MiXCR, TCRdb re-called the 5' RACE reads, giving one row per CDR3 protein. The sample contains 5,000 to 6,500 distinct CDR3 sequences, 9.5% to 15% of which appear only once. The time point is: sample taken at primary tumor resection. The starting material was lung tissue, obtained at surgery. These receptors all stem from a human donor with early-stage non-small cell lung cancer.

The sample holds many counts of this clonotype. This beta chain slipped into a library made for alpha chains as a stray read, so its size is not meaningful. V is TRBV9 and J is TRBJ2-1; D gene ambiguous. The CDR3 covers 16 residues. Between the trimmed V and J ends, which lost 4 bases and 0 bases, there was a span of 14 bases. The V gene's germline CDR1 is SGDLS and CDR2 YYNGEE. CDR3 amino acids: CASSRSRPFSYNEQFF. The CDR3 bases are TGTGCCAGCAGCCGGTCTCGGCCCTTCTCCTACAATGAGCAGTTCTTC.

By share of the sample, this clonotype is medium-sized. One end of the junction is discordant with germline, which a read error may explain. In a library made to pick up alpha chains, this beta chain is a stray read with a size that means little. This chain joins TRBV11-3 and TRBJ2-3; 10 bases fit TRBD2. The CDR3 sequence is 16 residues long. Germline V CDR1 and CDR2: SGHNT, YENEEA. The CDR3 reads CASSLEISLAGDVLDF. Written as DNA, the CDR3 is TGTGCCAGCAGCTTAGAAATCAGTCTAGCGGGAGATGTATTGGATTTT. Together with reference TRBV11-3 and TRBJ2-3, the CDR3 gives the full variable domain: EAGVVQSPRYKIIEKKQPVAFWCNPISGHNTLYWYLQNLGQGPELLIRYENEEAVDDSQLPKDRFSAERLKGVDSTLKIQPAELGDSAVYLCASSLEISLAGDVLDFGPGTRLTVL.

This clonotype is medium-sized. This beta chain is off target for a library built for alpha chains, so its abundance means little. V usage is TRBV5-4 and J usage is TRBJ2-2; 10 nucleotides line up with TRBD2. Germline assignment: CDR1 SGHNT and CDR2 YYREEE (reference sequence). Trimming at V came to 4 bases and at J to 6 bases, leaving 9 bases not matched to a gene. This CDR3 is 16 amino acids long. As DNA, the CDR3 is TGTGCCAGCAGCACCTCTAGCGGGAGTTCGGCCGGGGAGCTGTTTTTT. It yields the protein CASSTSSGSSAGELFF.

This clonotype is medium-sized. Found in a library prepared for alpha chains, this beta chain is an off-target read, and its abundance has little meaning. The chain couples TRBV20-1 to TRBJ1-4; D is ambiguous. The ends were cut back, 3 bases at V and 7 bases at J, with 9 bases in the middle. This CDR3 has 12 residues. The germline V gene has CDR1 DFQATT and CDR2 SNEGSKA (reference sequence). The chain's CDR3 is CSARKGFEKLFF. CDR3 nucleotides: TGCAGTGCTAGGAAGGGTTTTGAAAAACTGTTTTTT.

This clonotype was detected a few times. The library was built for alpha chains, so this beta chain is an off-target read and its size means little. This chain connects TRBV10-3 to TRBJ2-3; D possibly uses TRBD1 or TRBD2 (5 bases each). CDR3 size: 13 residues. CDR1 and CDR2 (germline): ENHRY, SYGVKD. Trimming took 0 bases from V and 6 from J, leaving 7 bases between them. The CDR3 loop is CAISESGTDTQYF. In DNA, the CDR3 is TGTGCCATCAGTGAGTCCGGGACCGATACGCAGTATTTT.

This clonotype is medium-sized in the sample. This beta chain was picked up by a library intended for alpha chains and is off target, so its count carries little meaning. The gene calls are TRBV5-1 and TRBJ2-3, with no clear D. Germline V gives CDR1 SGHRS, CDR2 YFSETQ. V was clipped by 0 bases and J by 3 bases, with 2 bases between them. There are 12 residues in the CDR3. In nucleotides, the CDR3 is TGCGCCAGCAGCTTGGAGACAGATACGCAGTATTTT. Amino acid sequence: CASSLETDTQYF.

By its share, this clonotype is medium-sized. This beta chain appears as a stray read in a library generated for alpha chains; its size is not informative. In DNA, the CDR3 is TGCAGCGTTCCCACTACTAGCGGGAGGAGTAATGAGCAGTTCTTC. Translated: CSVPTTSGRSNEQFF. V and J are TRBV29-1 and TRBJ2-1; 12 nucleotides agree with TRBD2. The V and J ends lost 5 bases and 7 bases, in that order; junction bases with no gene match: 9. This CDR3 is built from 15 residues. Germline CDR1 and CDR2: SQVTM and ANQGSEA.

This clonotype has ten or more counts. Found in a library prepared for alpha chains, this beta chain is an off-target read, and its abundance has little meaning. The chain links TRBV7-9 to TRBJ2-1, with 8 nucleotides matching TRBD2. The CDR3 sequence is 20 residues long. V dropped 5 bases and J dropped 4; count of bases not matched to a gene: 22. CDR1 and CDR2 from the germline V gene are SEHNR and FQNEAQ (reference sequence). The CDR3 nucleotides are TGTGCCAGCAGCCCATCTATTAATTTAGCGGGGAGGGGACTATACAATGAGCAGTTCTTC. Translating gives CASSPSINLAGRGLYNEQFF.

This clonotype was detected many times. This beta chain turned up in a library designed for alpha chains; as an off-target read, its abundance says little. The DNA for the CDR3 is TGCGCCAGCAGCTTGGATCCGGGAGGGGGGACAGATACGCAGTATTTT. It translates to CASSLDPGGGTDTQYF. The rearrangement uses TRBV5-1 and TRBJ2-3; the match to TRBD2 covers 8 bases. With 0 bases clipped from V and 3 bases from J, the junction kept 6 bases outside the gene matches. This CDR3 region has 16 residues. Germline V lookup: CDR1 SGHRS, CDR2 YFSETQ. The whole variable domain, remainder taken from reference TRBV5-1 and TRBJ2-3, is KAGVTQTPRYLIKTRGQQVTLSCSPISGHRSVSWYQQTPGQGLQFLFEYFSETQRNKGNFPGRFSGRQFSNSRSEMNVSTLELGDSALYLCASSLDPGGGTDTQYFGPGTRLTVL.

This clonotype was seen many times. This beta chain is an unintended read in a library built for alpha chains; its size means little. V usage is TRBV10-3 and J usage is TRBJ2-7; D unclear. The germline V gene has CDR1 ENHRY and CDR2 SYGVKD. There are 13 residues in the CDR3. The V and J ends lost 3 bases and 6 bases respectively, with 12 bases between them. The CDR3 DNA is TGTGCCATCAGTGATCGCCAAGGAAGCGAGCAGTACTTC. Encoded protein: CAISDRQGSEQYF.

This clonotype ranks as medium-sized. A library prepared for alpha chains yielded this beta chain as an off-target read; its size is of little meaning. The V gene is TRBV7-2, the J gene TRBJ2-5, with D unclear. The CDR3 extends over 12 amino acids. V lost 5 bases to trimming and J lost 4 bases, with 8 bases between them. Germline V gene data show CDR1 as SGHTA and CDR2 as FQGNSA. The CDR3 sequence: CASSPQLETQYF. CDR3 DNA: TGTGCCAGCAGCCCCCAATTAGAGACCCAGTACTTC.

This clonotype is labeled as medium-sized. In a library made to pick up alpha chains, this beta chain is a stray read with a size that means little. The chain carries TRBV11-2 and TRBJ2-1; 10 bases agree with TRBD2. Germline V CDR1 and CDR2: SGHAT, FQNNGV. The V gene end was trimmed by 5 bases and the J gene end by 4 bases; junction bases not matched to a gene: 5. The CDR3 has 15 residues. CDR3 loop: CASSNRTSGYNEQFF. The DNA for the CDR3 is TGTGCCAGCAGCAACCGGACTAGCGGTTACAATGAGCAGTTCTTC.

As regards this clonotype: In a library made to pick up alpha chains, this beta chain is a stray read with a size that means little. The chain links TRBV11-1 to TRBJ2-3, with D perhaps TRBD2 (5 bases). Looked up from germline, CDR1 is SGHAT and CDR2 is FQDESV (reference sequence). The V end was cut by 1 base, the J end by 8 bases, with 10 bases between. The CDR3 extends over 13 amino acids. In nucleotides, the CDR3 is TGTGCCAGCAGCTTAGGACATGGGAGTACGCAGTATTTT. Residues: CASSLGHGSTQYF. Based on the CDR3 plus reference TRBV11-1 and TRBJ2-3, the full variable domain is EAEVAQSPRYKITEKSQAVAFWCDPISGHATLYWYRQILGQGPELLVQFQDESVVDDSQLPKDRFSAERLKGVDSTLKIQPAELGDSAMYLCASSLGHGSTQYFGPGTRLTVL.

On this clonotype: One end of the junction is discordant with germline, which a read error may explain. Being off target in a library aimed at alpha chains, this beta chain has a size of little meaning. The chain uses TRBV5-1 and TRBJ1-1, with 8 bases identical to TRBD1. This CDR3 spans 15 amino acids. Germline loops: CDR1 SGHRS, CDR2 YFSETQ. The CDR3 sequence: CASSRDRFQNSEAFF. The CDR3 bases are TGCGCCAGCAGCCGGGACAGGTTTCAGAACTCTGAAGCTTTCTTT.

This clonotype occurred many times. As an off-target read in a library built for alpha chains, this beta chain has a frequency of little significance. In DNA form, the CDR3 reads TGCAGTGCTAGAGGGACTAGCGGGAGTGGGACCGGGGAGCTGTTTTTT. Amino acids: CSARGTSGSGTGELFF. J is TRBJ2-2 and V is TRBV20-1, with 13 positions matching TRBD2. Germline V lookup: CDR1 DFQATT, CDR2 SNEGSKA (reference sequence). The CDR3 consists of 16 residues. V was pared by 1 base and J by 5 bases, with 4 bases of the junction left unmatched.

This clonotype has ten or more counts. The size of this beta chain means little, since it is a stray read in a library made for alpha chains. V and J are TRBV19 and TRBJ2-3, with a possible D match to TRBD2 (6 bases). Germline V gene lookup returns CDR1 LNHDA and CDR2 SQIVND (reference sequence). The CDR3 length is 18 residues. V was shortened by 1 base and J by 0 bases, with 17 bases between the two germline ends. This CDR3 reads CASSIVLIGSSSTDTQYF. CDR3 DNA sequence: TGTGCCAGTAGTATAGTCCTTATCGGGAGCTCTAGCACAGATACGCAGTATTTT.

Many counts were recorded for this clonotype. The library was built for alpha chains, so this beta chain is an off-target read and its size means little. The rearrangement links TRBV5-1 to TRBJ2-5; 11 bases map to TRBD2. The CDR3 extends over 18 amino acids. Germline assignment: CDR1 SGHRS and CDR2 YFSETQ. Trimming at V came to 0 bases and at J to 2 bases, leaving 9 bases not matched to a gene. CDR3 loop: CASSLALTSGKAQETQYF. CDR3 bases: TGCGCCAGCAGCTTGGCCCTGACTAGCGGGAAGGCGCAAGAGACCCAGTACTTC.

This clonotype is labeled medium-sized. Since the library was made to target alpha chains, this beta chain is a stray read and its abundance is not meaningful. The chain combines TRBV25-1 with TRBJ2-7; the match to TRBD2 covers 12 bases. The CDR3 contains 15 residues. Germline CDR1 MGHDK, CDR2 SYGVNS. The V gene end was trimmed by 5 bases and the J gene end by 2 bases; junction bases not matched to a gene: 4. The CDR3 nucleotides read TGTGCCAGCAGTCAGACTAGCGGGAGTGCCTACGAGCAGTACTTC. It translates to CASSQTSGSAYEQYF.

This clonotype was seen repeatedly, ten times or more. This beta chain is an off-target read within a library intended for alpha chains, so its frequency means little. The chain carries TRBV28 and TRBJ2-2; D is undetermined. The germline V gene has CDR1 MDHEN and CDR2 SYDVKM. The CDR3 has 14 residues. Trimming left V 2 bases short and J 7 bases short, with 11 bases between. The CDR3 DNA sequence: TGTGCCAGCAGTTTAGCCAGTGATCGCGGGGAGCTGTTTTTT. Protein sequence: CASSLASDRGELFF. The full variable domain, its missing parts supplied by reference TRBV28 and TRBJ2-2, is DVKVTQSSRYLVKRTGEKVFLECVQDMDHENMFWYRQDPGLGLRLIYFSYDVKMKEKGDIPEGYSVSREKKERFSLILESASTNQTSMYLCASSLASDRGELFFGEGSRLTVL.

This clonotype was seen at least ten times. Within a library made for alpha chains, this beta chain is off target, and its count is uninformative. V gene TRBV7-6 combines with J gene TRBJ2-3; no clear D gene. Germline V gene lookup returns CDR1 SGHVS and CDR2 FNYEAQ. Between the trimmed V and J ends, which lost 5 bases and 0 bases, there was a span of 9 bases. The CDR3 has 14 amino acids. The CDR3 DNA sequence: TGTGCCAGCAGCCAACAGCCGAGCACAGATACGCAGTATTTT. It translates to CASSQQPSTDTQYF.

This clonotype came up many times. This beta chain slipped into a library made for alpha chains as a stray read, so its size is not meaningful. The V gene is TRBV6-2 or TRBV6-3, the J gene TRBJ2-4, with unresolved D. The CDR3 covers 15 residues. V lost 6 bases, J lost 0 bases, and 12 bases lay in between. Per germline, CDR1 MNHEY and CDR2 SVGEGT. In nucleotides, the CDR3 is TGTGCCAGCAGAAATCTAGAATTAGCCAAAAACATTCAGTACTTC. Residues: CASRNLELAKNIQYF.

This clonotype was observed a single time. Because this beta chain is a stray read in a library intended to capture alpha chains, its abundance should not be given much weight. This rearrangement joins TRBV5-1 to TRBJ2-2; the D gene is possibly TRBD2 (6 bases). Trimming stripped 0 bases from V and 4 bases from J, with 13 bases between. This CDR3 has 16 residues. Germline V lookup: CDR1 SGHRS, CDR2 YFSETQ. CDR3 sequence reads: CASSLASLAATGELFF. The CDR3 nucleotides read TGCGCCAGCAGCTTGGCCTCTTTAGCGGCCACCGGGGAGCTGTTTTTT.

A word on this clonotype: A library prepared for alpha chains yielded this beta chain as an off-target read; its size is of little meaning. This CDR3 reads CSVERTGGFETQYF. CDR3 DNA: TGCAGCGTTGAAAGGACAGGGGGTTTCGAGACCCAGTACTTC. The genes are TRBV29-1 and TRBJ2-5; 10 bases are shared with TRBD1. V lost 2 bases, J lost 5 bases, and 5 bases stayed unmatched. CDR3 length: 14 residues. Germline CDR1 reads SQVTM; CDR2 reads ANQGSEA.

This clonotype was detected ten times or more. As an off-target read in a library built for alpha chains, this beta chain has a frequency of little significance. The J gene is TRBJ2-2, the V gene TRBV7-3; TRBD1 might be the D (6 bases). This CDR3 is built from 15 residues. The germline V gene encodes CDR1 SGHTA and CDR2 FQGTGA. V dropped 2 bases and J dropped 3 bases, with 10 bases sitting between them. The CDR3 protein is CASSLSQGYTGELFF. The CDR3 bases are TGTGCCAGCAGCTTATCCCAGGGGTACACCGGGGAGCTGTTTTTT.

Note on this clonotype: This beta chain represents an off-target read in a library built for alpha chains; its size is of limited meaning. Here the CDR3 DNA reads TGTGCCAGCATACAAACTAGCGGGAGTGGCGGGGAGCTGTTTTTT. This gives the protein CASIQTSGSGGELFF. The chain has TRBV12-3 or TRBV12-4 and TRBJ2-2, with 11 positions matching TRBD2. The CDR3 totals 15 residues. V lost 7 bases and J lost 7; bases outside the gene matches: 8.

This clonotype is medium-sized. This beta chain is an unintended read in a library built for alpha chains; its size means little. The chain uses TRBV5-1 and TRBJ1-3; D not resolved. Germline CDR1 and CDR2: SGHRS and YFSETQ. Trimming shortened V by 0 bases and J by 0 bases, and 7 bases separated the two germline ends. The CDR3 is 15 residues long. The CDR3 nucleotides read TGCGCCAGCAGCTTGGTCGGCAGCTCTGGAAACACCATATATTTT. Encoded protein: CASSLVGSSGNTIYF.

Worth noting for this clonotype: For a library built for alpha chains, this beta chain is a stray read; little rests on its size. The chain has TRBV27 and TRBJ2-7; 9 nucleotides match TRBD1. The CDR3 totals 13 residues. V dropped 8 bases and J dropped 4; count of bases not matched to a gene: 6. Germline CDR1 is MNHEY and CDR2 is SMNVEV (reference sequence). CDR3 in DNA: TGTGCCAGCGCAGGGACAGGGAGTTACGAGCAGTACTTC. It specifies CASAGTGSYEQYF.

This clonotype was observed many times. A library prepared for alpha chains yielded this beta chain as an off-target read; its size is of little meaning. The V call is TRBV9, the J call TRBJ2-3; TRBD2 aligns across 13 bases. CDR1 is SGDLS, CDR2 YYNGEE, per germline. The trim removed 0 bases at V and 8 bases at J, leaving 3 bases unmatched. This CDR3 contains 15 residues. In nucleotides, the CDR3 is TGTGCCAGCAGCGTAGGGACTAGCGGGAGTGCTACGCAGTATTTT. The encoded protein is CASSVGTSGSATQYF.

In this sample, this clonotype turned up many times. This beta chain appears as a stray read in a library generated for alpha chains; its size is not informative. CDR3 protein: CASTHRQGALNEQFF. The CDR3 coding sequence is TGTGCCAGCACCCATCGACAGGGGGCATTGAATGAGCAGTTCTTC. The chain recombines TRBV18 with TRBJ2-1; 10 positions agree with TRBD1. CDR3 length: 15 amino acids. Germline V gene lookup returns CDR1 KGHSH and CDR2 LQKENI. With V trimmed by 8 bases and J by 7 bases, 11 bases remained unmatched.

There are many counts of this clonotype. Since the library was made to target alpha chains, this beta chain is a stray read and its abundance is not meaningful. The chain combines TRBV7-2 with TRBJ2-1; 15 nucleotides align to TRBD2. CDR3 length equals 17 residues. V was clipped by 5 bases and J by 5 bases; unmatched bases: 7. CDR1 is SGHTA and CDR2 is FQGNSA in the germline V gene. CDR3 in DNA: TGTGCCAGCAGCCCGGGACTAGCGGGAGGTACTAACAATGAGCAGTTCTTC. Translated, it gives CASSPGLAGGTNNEQFF.